This TCR beta chain was recorded in a study of STAT5B mutations in CD4+ large granular lymphocyte leukemia. Across the whole study: Among healthy controls, a particular HLA allele went with more CDR3 'QG' motifs. General study findings and limits: Main leukemic clonotypes were patient-specific, but about 25% appeared at low frequency elsewhere. Patient CD4-sorted repertoires stayed more clonal than healthy ones after leukemic-clone removal. The CD4+ versus CD8+ T-LGLL clonality difference may reflect limited sample size.

This clone was counted once. Its antigen is unknown. Some clones are missing from TCRdb's copy, which holds only in-frame ones; the method was immunoSEQ multiplex PCR. The table includes 40,000 to 55,000 clones, 65% to 90% detected once. The CDR3 consists of 14 residues. V lost 4 bases to trimming and J lost 7 bases; unmatched junction nucleotides: 7. From germline, CDR1 is ENHRY and CDR2 SYGVKD. This receptor was obtained from a human donor in good health. This chain links TRBV10-3 with TRBJ2-7, with TRBD1 matching 10 bases. What was sequenced was CD4+ T cells from blood buffy coats. The CDR3 DNA reads as TGTGCCATCAGTGGCAGACAGGGGGCGGATGAGCAGTACTTC. Amino acids: CAISGRQGADEQYF.